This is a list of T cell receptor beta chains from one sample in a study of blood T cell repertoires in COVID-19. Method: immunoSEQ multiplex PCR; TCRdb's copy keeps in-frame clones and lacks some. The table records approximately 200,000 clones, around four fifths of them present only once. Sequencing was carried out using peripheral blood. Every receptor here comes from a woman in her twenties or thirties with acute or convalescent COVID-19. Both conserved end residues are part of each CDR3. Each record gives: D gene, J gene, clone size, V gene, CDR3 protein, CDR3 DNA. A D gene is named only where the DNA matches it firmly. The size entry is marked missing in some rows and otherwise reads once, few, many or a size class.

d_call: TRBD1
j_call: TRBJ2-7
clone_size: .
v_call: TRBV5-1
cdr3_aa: CASSGGQGPYEQYF
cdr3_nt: TGCGCCAGCAGCGGGGGACAGGGCCCCTACGAGCAGTACTTC

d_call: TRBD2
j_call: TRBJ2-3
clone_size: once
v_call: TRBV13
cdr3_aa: CASRRIAGVGDTQYF
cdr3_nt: TGTGCCAGCAGACGGATAGCGGGAGTGGGGGATACGCAGTATTTT

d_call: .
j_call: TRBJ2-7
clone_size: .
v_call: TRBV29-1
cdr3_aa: CSVEVKVSGNEQYF
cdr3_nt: TGCAGCGTTGAGGTAAAGGTGTCCGGGAACGAGCAGTACTTC

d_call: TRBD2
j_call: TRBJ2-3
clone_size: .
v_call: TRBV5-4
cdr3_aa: CASSLLGVAGGIDTQYF
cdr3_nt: TGTGCCAGCAGCTTACTAGGGGTAGCGGGGGGAATCGATACGCAGTATTTT

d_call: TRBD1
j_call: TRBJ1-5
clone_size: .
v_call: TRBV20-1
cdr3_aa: CSASPGTGLDQPQHF
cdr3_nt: TGCAGTGCTAGTCCCGGGACAGGGCTAGATCAGCCCCAGCATTTT

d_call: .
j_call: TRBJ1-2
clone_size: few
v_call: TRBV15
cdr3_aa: CATSRGQAGYGYTF
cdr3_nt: TGTGCCACCAGCAGAGGACAGGCGGGCTATGGCTACACCTTC

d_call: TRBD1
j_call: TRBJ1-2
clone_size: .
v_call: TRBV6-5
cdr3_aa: CASTPGQTFSYTF
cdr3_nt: TGTGCCAGCACCCCGGGACAGACCTTTTCCTACACCTTC

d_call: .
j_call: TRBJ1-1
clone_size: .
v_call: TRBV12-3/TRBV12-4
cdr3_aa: CASSPTGITEAFF
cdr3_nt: TGTGCCAGCAGTCCTACAGGGATCACTGAAGCTTTCTTT

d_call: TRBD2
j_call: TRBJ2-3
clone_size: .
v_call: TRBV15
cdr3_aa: CATSRGSQAGEITDTQYF
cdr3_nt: TGTGCCACCAGCAGAGGATCTCAAGCGGGAGAGATTACAGATACGCAGTATTTT

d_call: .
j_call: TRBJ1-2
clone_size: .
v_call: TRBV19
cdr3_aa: CASSPYTGTYGYTF
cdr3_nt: TGTGCCAGTAGTCCCTACACAGGGACCTATGGCTACACCTTC

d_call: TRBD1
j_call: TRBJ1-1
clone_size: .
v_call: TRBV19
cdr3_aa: CASSAGQGNTEAFF
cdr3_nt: TGTGCCAGTAGTGCGGGACAGGGGAACACTGAAGCTTTCTTT

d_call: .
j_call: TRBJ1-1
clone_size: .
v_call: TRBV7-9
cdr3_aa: CASSLYSGEAFF
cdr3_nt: TGTGCCAGCAGCTTATACTCAGGAGAAGCTTTCTTT

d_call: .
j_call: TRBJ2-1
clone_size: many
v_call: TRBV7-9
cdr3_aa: CASAKGVSYNEQFF
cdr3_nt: TGTGCCAGCGCTAAGGGGGTCTCCTACAATGAGCAGTTCTTC

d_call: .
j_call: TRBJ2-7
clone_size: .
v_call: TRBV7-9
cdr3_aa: CASSRFRVYEQYF
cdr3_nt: TGTGCCAGCAGCCGCTTCAGGGTATACGAGCAGTACTTC

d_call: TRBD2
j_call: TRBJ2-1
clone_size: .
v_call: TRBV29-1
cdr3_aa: CSVQGAGGYNEQFF
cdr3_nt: TGCAGCGTCCAGGGAGCGGGAGGGTACAATGAGCAGTTCTTC

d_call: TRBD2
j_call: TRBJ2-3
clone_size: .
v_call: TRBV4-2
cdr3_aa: CASSSGLAGSTDTQYF
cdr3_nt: TGTGCCAGCAGCAGTGGACTAGCGGGAAGCACAGATACGCAGTATTTT

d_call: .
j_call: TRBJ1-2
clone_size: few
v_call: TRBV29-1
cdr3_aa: CSVDSGGDGYTF
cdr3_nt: TGCAGCGTTGATAGCGGGGGGGATGGCTACACCTTC

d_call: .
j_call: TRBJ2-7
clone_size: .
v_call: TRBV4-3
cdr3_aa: CASSPGGASLYEQYF
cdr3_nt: TGCGCCAGCAGCCCAGGAGGAGCGTCTCTTTACGAGCAGTACTTC

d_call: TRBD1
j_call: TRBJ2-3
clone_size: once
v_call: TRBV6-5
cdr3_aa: CASSFRTGGGTDTQYF
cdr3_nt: TGTGCCAGCAGTTTTCGGACAGGGGGCGGCACAGATACGCAGTATTTT

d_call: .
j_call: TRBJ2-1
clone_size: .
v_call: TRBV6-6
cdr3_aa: CASSFPRQSSYNEQFF
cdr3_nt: TGTGCCAGCAGTTTTCCCCGACAGAGCTCCTACAATGAGCAGTTCTTC

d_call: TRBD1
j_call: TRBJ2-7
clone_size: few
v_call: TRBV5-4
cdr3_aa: CASSWGQVIDEQYF
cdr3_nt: TGTGCCAGCAGCTGGGGACAGGTGATCGACGAGCAGTACTTC

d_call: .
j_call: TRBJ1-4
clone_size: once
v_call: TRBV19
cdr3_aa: CASTRISTGGELFF
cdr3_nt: TGTGCCAGTACACGGATCTCCACGGGGGGGGAACTGTTTTTT

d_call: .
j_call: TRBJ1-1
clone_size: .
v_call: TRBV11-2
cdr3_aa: CASSFLGSEAFF
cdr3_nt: TGTGCCAGCAGCTTTCTCGGGTCTGAAGCTTTCTTT

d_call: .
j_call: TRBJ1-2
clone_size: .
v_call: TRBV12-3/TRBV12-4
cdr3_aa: CASSPDYGYTF
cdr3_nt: TGTGCCAGCAGTCCCGACTATGGCTACACCTTC

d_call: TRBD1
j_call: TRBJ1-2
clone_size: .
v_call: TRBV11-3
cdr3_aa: CASSLTGARNDNYGYTF
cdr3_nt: TGTGCCAGCAGCCTCACAGGGGCCCGGAATGATAACTATGGCTACACCTTC

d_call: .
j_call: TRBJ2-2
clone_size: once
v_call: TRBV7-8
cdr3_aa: CASSSLDSGYTGELFF
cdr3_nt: TGTGCCAGCAGCTCCCTGGACAGTGGATATACCGGGGAGCTGTTTTTT

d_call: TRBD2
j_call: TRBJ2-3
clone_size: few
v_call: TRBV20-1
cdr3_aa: CSASGTSGRSPDTQYF
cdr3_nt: TGCAGTGCTAGTGGGACTAGCGGGAGGTCTCCAGATACGCAGTATTTT

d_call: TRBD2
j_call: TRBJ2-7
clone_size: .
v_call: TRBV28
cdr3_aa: CASRGEGIFSEQYF
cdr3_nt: TGTGCCAGCCGGGGGGAGGGCATTTTCTCCGAGCAGTACTTC

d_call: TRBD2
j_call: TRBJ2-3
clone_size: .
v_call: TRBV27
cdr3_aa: CASSLLAGAFTDTQYF
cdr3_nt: TGTGCCAGCAGTTTATTAGCGGGGGCCTTCACAGATACGCAGTATTTT

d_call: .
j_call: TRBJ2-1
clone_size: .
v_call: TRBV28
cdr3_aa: CATKTVFSYNEQFF
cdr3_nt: TGTGCCACCAAGACAGTTTTCTCCTACAATGAGCAGTTCTTC

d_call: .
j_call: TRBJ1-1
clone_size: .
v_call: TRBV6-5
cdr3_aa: CASSLQGLNTEAFF
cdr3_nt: TGTGCCAGCAGCCTCCAGGGGCTGAACACTGAAGCTTTCTTT

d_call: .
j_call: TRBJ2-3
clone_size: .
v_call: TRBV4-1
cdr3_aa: CASSQDGARGTQYF
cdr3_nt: TGCGCCAGCAGCCAAGATGGGGCGCGGGGTACGCAGTATTTT

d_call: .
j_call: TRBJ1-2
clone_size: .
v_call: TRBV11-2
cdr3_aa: CASSLGGGSPYGYTF
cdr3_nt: TGTGCCAGCAGCTTAGGCGGCGGCTCACCCTATGGCTACACCTTC

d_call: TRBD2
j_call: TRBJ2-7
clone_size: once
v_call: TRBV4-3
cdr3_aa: CASSQGTSVAYEQYF
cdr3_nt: TGCGCCAGCAGCCAGGGGACTAGCGTAGCCTACGAGCAGTACTTC

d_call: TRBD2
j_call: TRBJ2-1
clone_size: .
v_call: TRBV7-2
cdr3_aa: CASSLVGAGGIDEQFF
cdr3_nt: TGTGCCAGCAGCTTAGTAGGGGCGGGGGGAATCGATGAGCAGTTCTTC

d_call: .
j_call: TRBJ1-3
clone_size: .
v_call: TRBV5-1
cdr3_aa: CASSLAGGSGNTIYF
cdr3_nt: TGCGCCAGCAGCTTGGCCGGGGGCTCTGGAAACACCATATATTTT

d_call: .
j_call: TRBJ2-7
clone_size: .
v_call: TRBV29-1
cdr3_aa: CSVEQQGFGASYEQYF
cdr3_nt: TGCAGCGTTGAACAGCAGGGCTTTGGAGCGAGCTACGAGCAGTACTTC

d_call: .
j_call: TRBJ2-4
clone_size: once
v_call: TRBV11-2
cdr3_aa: CASSLDPTSIQYF
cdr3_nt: TGTGCCAGCAGCTTAGACCCAACTAGCATTCAGTACTTC

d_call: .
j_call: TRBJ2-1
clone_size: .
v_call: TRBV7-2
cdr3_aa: CASSLELGAPPYNEQFF
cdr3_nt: TGTGCCAGCAGCTTAGAATTAGGGGCTCCCCCCTACAATGAGCAGTTCTTC